This T cell receptor (beta chain) was captured by sequencing in a study of blood T cell repertoires in COVID-19. The CDR3 covers 16 residues. Germline CDR1 is SGHTA and CDR2 is FQGNSA. V dropped 2 bases and J dropped 6 bases, with 19 bases sitting between them. Measured with immunoSEQ multiplex PCR; TCRdb has only the in-frame clones, and not every one. The sample records some 180,000 clones, about 87% being singletons. The clonotype originates from a woman of 80 years or more with COVID-19, enrolled during active disease. The V call is TRBV7-2, the J call TRBJ1-2; perhaps TRBD1 as D (6 bases). The specimen was peripheral blood. The CDR3 DNA reads TGTGCCAGCAGCTTAAGAAGGAACAGGGACTATGATGGCTACACCTTC. Translation gives CASSLRRNRDYDGYTF.